This TCR beta chain was sequenced for a study of blood T cell repertoires in COVID-19. Overall study context: Italy, Spain and the United States were the sources of the convalescent and acute COVID-19 samples. The analysed material was cDNA or gDNA that came from T cells, B-cell-depleted T cells, or PBMCs.

V shed 5 bases and J shed 6 bases, with 10 bases lying between them. Per germline, CDR1 ENHRY and CDR2 SYGVKD. This CDR3 is 12 amino acids long. Original processing methods: Researchers report that nucleated cell counts were estimated from reference gene primer amplification. Here immunoSEQ multiplex PCR was the method, and the copy in TCRdb shows in-frame clones only, minus some. That table gives V, J and clone size, and the DNA gave D and trimming. The sample has 200,000 or so clones; 88% are singletons. The sequenced sample was peripheral blood. The receptor comes from a man between 65 and 85 years old with acute or convalescent COVID-19. This chain connects TRBV10-3 to TRBJ1-2; no clear D gene. This CDR3 is CAISRDLNGYTF. CDR3 nucleotides: TGTGCCATCAGTCGCGACTTGAATGGCTACACCTTC.